A selection of T cell receptor beta chains follows, all from one sample in a study of shared clonotypes between healthy human individuals. TCRdb's table, derived via immunoSEQ multiplex PCR, lists solely in-frame clones and lacks some. The table has 2 million to 2.5 million clones, 90% to 95% seen once. Sequenced sample: naive CD4+ T cells from PBMCs. These TCRs come from a man aged 18-30 years in good health. Some clones in this sample may be carry-over from other donors' samples. The CDR3 runs from the conserved cysteine through the conserved F or W. D genes are given only for firm matches. Expanded clones are given a class, and other clones once, few, many or no size at all.

CDR3nt: TGTGCCAGCAGTTACGTGGGACAGAGCACAGATACGCAGTATTTT
CDR3aa: CASSYVGQSTDTQYF
v_gene: TRBV6-5
abundance: NA
d_gene: TRBD1
j_gene: TRBJ2-3

CDR3nt: TGTGCCAGCAGTTTATATGGACTAGCGGGAGTATCGCAGTATTTT
CDR3aa: CASSLYGLAGVSQYF
v_gene: TRBV27
abundance: NA
d_gene: TRBD2
j_gene: TRBJ2-3

CDR3nt: TGTGCCAGCAGTCGGACTGAGAGGGCCTACGAGCAGTACTTC
CDR3aa: CASSRTERAYEQYF
v_gene: TRBV28
abundance: NA
d_gene: NA
j_gene: TRBJ2-7

CDR3nt: TGTGCCTGGGGGGGCCCCGGGTTGGCCAAGCAAGGGACCCAGTACTTC
CDR3aa: CAWGGPGLAKQGTQYF
v_gene: TRBV30
abundance: NA
d_gene: NA
j_gene: TRBJ2-5

CDR3nt: TGTGCCAGCAGCTTAGAGGCGGGAGGGCCTTACGAGCAGTACTTC
CDR3aa: CASSLEAGGPYEQYF
v_gene: TRBV7-3
abundance: NA
d_gene: TRBD2
j_gene: TRBJ2-7

CDR3nt: TGCAGCGTTGAGGTCACCGCCGATCAGCCCCAGCATTTT
CDR3aa: CSVEVTADQPQHF
v_gene: TRBV29-1
abundance: NA
d_gene: NA
j_gene: TRBJ1-5

CDR3nt: TGTGCCAGCAGCAGGGGTACAACTAATGAAAAACTGTTTTTT
CDR3aa: CASSRGTTNEKLFF
v_gene: TRBV7-9
abundance: NA
d_gene: NA
j_gene: TRBJ1-4

CDR3nt: TGTGCCAGCAGTCCATTAAGGGGATTGGGCAATCAGCCCCAGCATTTT
CDR3aa: CASSPLRGLGNQPQHF
v_gene: TRBV2
abundance: NA
d_gene: NA
j_gene: TRBJ1-5

CDR3nt: TGCGCCAGCAGCTTTTTGGCGGGGACGGAGACCCAGTACTTC
CDR3aa: CASSFLAGTETQYF
v_gene: TRBV5-1
abundance: NA
d_gene: NA
j_gene: TRBJ2-5

CDR3nt: TGTGCTAGTGGGCGAGACAGGGAGGGTATGGACTATGGCTACACCTTC
CDR3aa: CASGRDREGMDYGYTF
v_gene: TRBV10-3
abundance: once
d_gene: TRBD1
j_gene: TRBJ1-2

CDR3nt: TGTGCCAGCAGTGATCAGGACCTCTCTGGAAACACCATATATTTT
CDR3aa: CASSDQDLSGNTIYF
v_gene: TRBV6-1
abundance: NA
d_gene: NA
j_gene: TRBJ1-3

CDR3nt: TGTGCCAGCAGCCCCCTCAATGAGCAGTTCTTC
CDR3aa: CASSPLNEQFF
v_gene: TRBV28
abundance: NA
d_gene: NA
j_gene: TRBJ2-1

CDR3nt: TGTGCCAGCAGCCGCCGGGACAGCAACACCGGGGAGCTGTTTTTT
CDR3aa: CASSRRDSNTGELFF
v_gene: TRBV7-9
abundance: once
d_gene: TRBD1
j_gene: TRBJ2-2

CDR3nt: TGTGCCAGCAGTTTGACTTTGTATGGCTACACCTTC
CDR3aa: CASSLTLYGYTF
v_gene: TRBV28
abundance: NA
d_gene: NA
j_gene: TRBJ1-2

CDR3nt: TGTGCCAGCAGATTGGGACTAGCGGGAGAGGAGACCCAGTACTTC
CDR3aa: CASRLGLAGEETQYF
v_gene: TRBV7-7
abundance: NA
d_gene: TRBD2
j_gene: TRBJ2-5

CDR3nt: TGTGCCAGCAGACAGGTCTCCACCGGGGAGCTGTTTTTT
CDR3aa: CASRQVSTGELFF
v_gene: TRBV2
abundance: once
d_gene: NA
j_gene: TRBJ2-2

CDR3nt: TGTGCCAGCTCACCACCGGCAACTAATGAAAAACTGTTTTTT
CDR3aa: CASSPPATNEKLFF
v_gene: TRBV18
abundance: NA
d_gene: NA
j_gene: TRBJ1-4

CDR3nt: TGTGCCAGCAGCGTAGTAGGTGGGCTGGTGAACGGGAATGAGCAGTTCTTC
CDR3aa: CASSVVGGLVNGNEQFF
v_gene: TRBV9
abundance: NA
d_gene: NA
j_gene: TRBJ2-1

CDR3nt: TGCGCCAGCAGCCAGCGGACAGGTCCTAACAAGCAGTACTTC
CDR3aa: CASSQRTGPNKQYF
v_gene: TRBV5-1
abundance: NA
d_gene: TRBD1
j_gene: TRBJ2-7

CDR3nt: TGTGCCAGCAGCCAAGATTGGGGGCAGGCGAACACTGAAGCTTTCTTT
CDR3aa: CASSQDWGQANTEAFF
v_gene: TRBV14
abundance: NA
d_gene: NA
j_gene: TRBJ1-1

CDR3nt: TGTGCCAGCAGGCGGGACGGCCCCTACGAGCAGTACTTC
CDR3aa: CASRRDGPYEQYF
v_gene: TRBV2
abundance: NA
d_gene: NA
j_gene: TRBJ2-7

CDR3nt: TGCGCCAGCAGCCCGCGGACAGGGAGCTCCTACGAGCAGTACTTC
CDR3aa: CASSPRTGSSYEQYF
v_gene: TRBV5-1
abundance: NA
d_gene: TRBD1
j_gene: TRBJ2-7